The 12 T cell receptor beta chains presented below share a single source sample, sequenced in a study of cytomegalovirus exposure and HLA in healthy donors (dated by TCRdb to about 2017). The library was made by the immunoSEQ multiplex PCR assay. The source is immuneACCESS, and TCRdb retained only in-frame sequences with V and J called. Part of the clones is not carried over; for the studies checked, unresolved V genes explain less than half of this, and the remainder is unexplained. A total of 80,000 to 95,000 clones appear in this sample, approximately 93% of them only once. The ten largest clones capture 0.95% to 1.3% of the sample. Sequenced: PBMCs. The receptors stem from a woman aged 30 to 39 in good health and CMV-seropositive.

The chain combines TRBV6-5 with TRBJ2-7, with TRBD2 as a possible D gene (6 bases). The length of the CDR3 is 15 residues. Between the trimmed V and J ends, which lost 3 bases and 6 bases, there was a span of 18 bases. Germline lookup yields CDR1 MNHEY and CDR2 SVGAGI. CDR3 amino acids: CASSYSPTSPVEQYF. The CDR3 DNA is TGTGCCAGCAGTTATAGCCCCACTAGCCCAGTCGAGCAGTACTTC.

This clone has a handful of counts. V and J are TRBV2 and TRBJ2-2, with 12 bases fitting TRBD2. Germline loops: CDR1 SNHLY, CDR2 FYNNEI. The CDR3 is 16 residues long. The ends lost 6 bases at V and 5 bases at J; junction bases unmatched: 7. DNA of the CDR3: TGTGCCAGCAGACTAGCGGGAGGAAGTTTTACCGGGGAGCTGTTTTTT. Its protein is CASRLAGGSFTGELFF.

The V gene is TRBV6-1, the J gene TRBJ1-4; D perhaps matches TRBD1 (6 bases). CDR3 length: 17 amino acids. The germline V and J ends were trimmed by 0 bases and 7 bases, with 18 bases remaining between them. The germline CDR1 and CDR2 sequences are MNHNS and SASEGT. CDR3 region: CASSEASYRVDGEKLFF. Written as DNA, the CDR3 is TGTGCCAGCAGTGAAGCGAGCTACAGGGTTGACGGTGAAAAACTGTTTTTT.

Within the sample, this clone is medium-sized. The V and J genes are TRBV13 and TRBJ2-3; 11 nucleotides match TRBD2. The CDR3 consists of 17 residues. Germline V gives CDR1 PRHDT, CDR2 FYEKMQ (reference sequence). Trimming at V came to 5 bases and at J to 1 base, leaving 8 bases not matched to a gene. In DNA form, the CDR3 reads TGTGCCAGCAGCACCGGACTAGCGGGTGCCGGCACAGATACGCAGTATTTT. It yields the protein CASSTGLAGAGTDTQYF.

This clone has just a few counts. This CDR3 reads CASSGSLGYNEQFF. In nucleotides, the CDR3 is TGCGCCAGCAGCGGGAGTTTGGGTTACAATGAGCAGTTCTTC. The rearrangement uses TRBV5-1 and TRBJ2-1, with D possibly matching TRBD2 (5 bases). V was cut by 4 bases and J by 4 bases, with 12 bases left in between. This CDR3 has 14 residues. Germline CDR1 is SGHRS and CDR2 is YFSETQ.

The J gene is TRBJ2-7, the V gene TRBV28, with TRBD2 as a possible D gene (5 bases). Germline CDR1 MDHEN, CDR2 SYDVKM. V lost 10 bases and J lost 7, with 17 bases in between. This CDR3 is 12 amino acids long. CDR3 protein: CATYRVPGEQYF. The CDR3 nucleotides are TGTGCCACATACCGGGTCCCGGGGGAGCAGTACTTC.

The chain is built from TRBV28 and TRBJ1-1, with TRBD1 matching over 7 bases. Germline-derived CDR1 and CDR2 are MDHEN and SYDVKM. The CDR3 is 14 amino acids. Trimming cost V 3 bases and J 5 bases; bases outside gene matches: 6. The CDR3, as DNA: TGTGCCAGCAGTTTTTGGTCAGGGGGGACTGAAGCTTTCTTT. Protein: CASSFWSGGTEAFF. Full variable domain (outside the CDR3, taken from reference TRBV28 and TRBJ1-1): DVKVTQSSRYLVKRTGEKVFLECVQDMDHENMFWYRQDPGLGLRLIYFSYDVKMKEKGDIPEGYSVSREKKERFSLILESASTNQTSMYLCASSFWSGGTEAFFGQGTRLTVV.

The genes are TRBV5-1 and TRBJ1-1; D gene uncertain. Germline V gives CDR1 SGHRS, CDR2 YFSETQ. V lost 7 bases, J lost 4 bases, and 14 bases lay in between. The CDR3 is made up of 13 amino acids. The DNA for the CDR3 is TGCGCCAGCCGCCGGTCGGAGCGCACTGAAGCTTTCTTT. It encodes CASRRSERTEAFF.

The V call is TRBV5-3, the J call TRBJ1-3; 7 bases line up with TRBD1. TRBV5-3 is identified as an open reading frame with a role that is uncertain. The CDR3 has 15 amino acids. Trimming took 4 bases from V and 16 from J; bases not matched to a gene: 20. CDR3 nucleotide sequence: TGTGCCAGAAGCCGACCAGGGGGAGGTTACGGGTCAAGGTATTTT. Protein product: CARSRPGGGYGSRYF.

The gene calls are TRBV7-2 and TRBJ2-2; tentative D call: TRBD1 (5 bases). This CDR3 contains 15 residues. Trimming pared 0 bases from V and 2 bases from J, leaving 7 bases between. Germline V gives CDR1 SGHTA, CDR2 FQGNSA. This CDR3 is CASSLAGLNTGELFF. CDR3 in DNA: TGTGCCAGCAGCTTAGCGGGGCTAAACACCGGGGAGCTGTTTTTT. Looking up the rest from reference TRBV7-2 and TRBJ2-2 gives the full variable domain: GAGVSQSPSNKVTEKGKDVELRCDPISGHTALYWYRQSLGQGLEFLIYFQGNSAPDKSGLPSDRFSAERTGGSVSTLTIQRTQQEDSAVYLCASSLAGLNTGELFFGEGSRLTVL.

This clone was found once. The genes are TRBV10-1 and TRBJ2-2; 9 nucleotides agree with TRBD2. Germline CDR1 WNHNN, CDR2 SYGVQD (reference sequence). This CDR3 is 17 amino acids long. After removal of 3 bases from V and 6 bases from J, the junction contained 11 bases not matched to a gene. This CDR3 reads CASSELAGALRSGELFF. DNA for the CDR3: TGCGCCAGCAGTGAATTAGCGGGAGCCCTGAGATCCGGGGAGCTGTTTTTT.

This sequence joins TRBV19 and TRBJ2-1; 8 bases are shared with TRBD2. Germline CDR1 reads LNHDA; CDR2 reads SQIVND (reference sequence). The CDR3 is made up of 15 amino acids. The J segment lost 3 bases and the V segment lost 2 bases, leaving 3 bases of the junction unmatched. The CDR3 spells CASSISGGDYNEQFF. The CDR3 DNA is TGTGCCAGTAGTATATCCGGGGGGGACTACAATGAGCAGTTCTTC.